A single sample gave rise to the 17 T cell receptor beta chains below, sequenced in a study of blood T cell repertoires in COVID-19. The assay was immunoSEQ multiplex PCR, and TCRdb's table has in-frame clones only and misses some. The sample carries under 300,000 clones, over 75% recorded once. Sequences were obtained from PBMCs or T cells enriched from blood (not recorded which). All receptors come from a woman younger than 30 who had recovered from COVID-19.

The V gene is TRBV2, the J gene TRBJ1-2, with 9 bases matching TRBD1. Germline CDR1 is SNHLY and CDR2 is FYNNEI. This CDR3 has 12 residues. The junction had 3 bases not matched to a gene; V was cut back by 3 bases and J by 10 bases. In DNA, the CDR3 is TGTGCCAGCAGTGAGGGACAGGGATACTACACCTTC. Residues: CASSEGQGYYTF.

The chain combines TRBV18 with TRBJ1-1, with 10 bases fitting TRBD1. This CDR3 has 13 amino acids. V lost 8 bases to trimming and J lost 6 bases; unmatched junction nucleotides: 6. Germline V CDR1 and CDR2: KGHSH, LQKENI. The CDR3 bases are TGTGCCAGCCGTGGACAGGGGGTCCCTGAAGCTTTCTTT. Its translation is CASRGQGVPEAFF.

The table lists this clone with a count of one. The chain uses TRBV2 and TRBJ1-4; TRBD1 matches 9 bases. Trimming at V came to 0 bases and at J to 4 bases, leaving 3 bases not matched to a gene. CDR3 length equals 16 residues. CDR1 SNHLY and CDR2 FYNNEI come from the germline V gene. As DNA, the CDR3 is TGTGCCAGCAGTGAAGCCTGGACAGGGGTTAATGAAAAACTGTTTTTT. It specifies CASSEAWTGVNEKLFF.

The chain has TRBV5-8 and TRBJ1-1; 8 positions agree with TRBD1. CDR3 size: 15 residues. Germline CDR1 reads SGHTS; CDR2 reads YDEGEE. J lost 1 base, V lost 5 bases, and 7 bases had no gene match. The CDR3 is CASRANDRGNTEAFF. The CDR3 DNA reads TGTGCCAGCAGGGCTAACGACAGGGGGAACACTGAAGCTTTCTTT. Based on the CDR3 plus reference TRBV5-8 and TRBJ1-1, the full variable domain is EAGVTQSPTHLIKTRGQQATLRCSPISGHTSVYWYQQALGLGLQFLLWYDEGEERNRGNFPPRFSGRQFPNYSSELNVNALELEDSALYLCASRANDRGNTEAFFGQGTRLTVV.

This clone was counted between two and nine times. The V gene is TRBV5-1, the J gene TRBJ2-7; 10 nucleotides match TRBD1. Looked up from germline, CDR1 is SGHRS and CDR2 is YFSETQ. CDR3 length equals 15 residues. J gave up 2 bases and V 0 bases, and 2 bases lay outside the gene matches. CDR3 sequence: CASSLVGQGTYEQYF. CDR3 in DNA: TGCGCCAGCAGCTTGGTGGGACAGGGGACCTACGAGCAGTACTTC.

This sequence joins TRBV10-3 and TRBJ1-2; D call uncertain. This CDR3 comprises 14 residues. Trimming stripped 1 base from V and 7 bases from J, with 13 bases between. Germline V gene sequence: CDR1 ENHRY, CDR2 SYGVKD. Written as DNA, the CDR3 is TGTGCCATCAGTGAGTATAGGATTGGGCCTGGCTACACCTTC. It specifies CAISEYRIGPGYTF.

CDR3 protein: CASSSGLPGETQYF. CDR3 bases: TGTGCCAGCAGCTCCGGGCTCCCGGGGGAGACCCAGTACTTC. V is TRBV7-6 and J is TRBJ2-5; weak D call: TRBD2 (5 bases). The ends were cut back, 4 bases at V and 5 bases at J, with 14 bases in the middle. Germline assignment: CDR1 SGHVS and CDR2 FNYEAQ. This CDR3 region has 14 residues. The full variable domain, rest sourced from reference TRBV7-6 and TRBJ2-5, is GAGVSQSPRYKVTKRGQDVALRCDPISGHVSLYWYRQALGQGPEFLTYFNYEAQQDKSGLPNDRFSAERPEGSISTLTIQRTEQRDSAMYRCASSSGLPGETQYFGPGTRLLVL.

The CDR3 DNA reads as TGTGCCAGCAGCCCCGGCCAGGGGGCAACCGGGGAGCTGTTTTTT. Encoded protein: CASSPGQGATGELFF. The chain carries TRBV5-6 and TRBJ2-2; 8 bases map to TRBD1. The CDR3 is 15 amino acids. Germline V lookup: CDR1 SGHDT, CDR2 YYEEEE. V dropped 4 bases and J dropped 5; count of bases not matched to a gene: 7. Looking up the rest from reference TRBV5-6 and TRBJ2-2 gives the full variable domain: DAGVTQSPTHLIKTRGQQVTLRCSPKSGHDTVSWYQQALGQGPQFIFQYYEEEERQRGNFPDRFSGHQFPNYSSELNVNALLLGDSALYLCASSPGQGATGELFFGEGSRLTVL.

The V gene is TRBV7-8, the J gene TRBJ1-5; 8 nucleotides line up with TRBD1. Germline CDR1 and CDR2: SGHVS and FQNEAQ. The CDR3 extends over 18 amino acids. Trimming took 1 base from V and 0 from J; bases not matched to a gene: 8. CDR3 loop: CASSLGTGGDYSNQPQHF. CDR3 DNA sequence: TGTGCCAGCAGCTTAGGTACAGGGGGGGACTATAGCAATCAGCCCCAGCATTTT.

V usage is TRBV2 and J usage is TRBJ2-5, with 10 positions matching TRBD1. J gave up 5 bases and V 1 base, and 7 bases lay outside the gene matches. Germline V gene lookup returns CDR1 SNHLY and CDR2 FYNNEI. The length of the CDR3 is 16 residues. The CDR3 nucleotides are TGTGCCAGCAGTGAAGACGTGACAGGGGGCTTGGAGACCCAGTACTTC. This encodes CASSEDVTGGLETQYF.

The J gene is TRBJ1-1, the V gene TRBV19, with TRBD1 as a possible D gene (6 bases). V lost 7 bases to trimming and J lost 3 bases, with 18 bases between them. CDR3 length: 15 amino acids. Germline CDR1 is LNHDA and CDR2 is SQIVND (reference sequence). The CDR3 loop is CASTHRVIADTEAFF. The CDR3 DNA reads TGTGCCAGTACTCACAGGGTAATCGCAGACACTGAAGCTTTCTTT.

The chain recombines TRBV13 with TRBJ2-2; 12 bases align to TRBD2. V lost 3 bases to trimming and J lost 5 bases; unmatched junction nucleotides: 7. The CDR3 totals 17 residues. Germline V gives CDR1 PRHDT, CDR2 FYEKMQ (reference sequence). CDR3 in amino acids: CASSFMTSGGRTGELFF. The CDR3, as DNA: TGTGCCAGCAGCTTCATGACTAGCGGGGGACGGACCGGGGAGCTGTTTTTT.

The chain joins TRBV7-2 to TRBJ1-4; D is ambiguous. Per the germline V gene, CDR1 is SGHTA and CDR2 is FQGNSA. This CDR3 comprises 14 residues. Trimming took 4 bases from V and 8 from J, leaving 14 bases between them. The CDR3 protein is CASSSRGPGEKLFF. Written as DNA, the CDR3 is TGTGCCAGCAGCTCGCGGGGTCCGGGGGAAAAACTGTTTTTT. The entire variable domain, with the rest obtained from reference TRBV7-2 and TRBJ1-4, is as follows: GAGVSQSPSNKVTEKGKDVELRCDPISGHTALYWYRQSLGQGLEFLIYFQGNSAPDKSGLPSDRFSAERTGGSVSTLTIQRTQQEDSAVYLCASSSRGPGEKLFFGSGTQLSVL.

The chain joins TRBV2 to TRBJ1-5; TRBD1 agrees at 10 bases. The germline V gene encodes CDR1 SNHLY and CDR2 FYNNEI. The CDR3 runs 17 residues. The J segment lost 3 bases and the V segment lost 5 bases, leaving 10 bases of the junction unmatched. The CDR3 is CASSFELGTGDNQPQHF. As DNA, the CDR3 is TGTGCCAGCAGTTTTGAGCTCGGGACAGGGGACAATCAGCCCCAGCATTTT.

This sequence joins TRBV7-6 and TRBJ2-3, with D maybe TRBD1 (6 bases). The CDR3 covers 15 residues. Germline values: CDR1 SGHVS, CDR2 FNYEAQ. V lost 4 bases and J 0 bases, leaving 11 bases between the germline ends. The CDR3 bases are TGTGCCAGCAGCTCGGGACACCTTAGCACAGATACGCAGTATTTT. Amino acids: CASSSGHLSTDTQYF. The variable domain in full, with the rest retrieved from reference TRBV7-6 and TRBJ2-3, is GAGVSQSPRYKVTKRGQDVALRCDPISGHVSLYWYRQALGQGPEFLTYFNYEAQQDKSGLPNDRFSAERPEGSISTLTIQRTEQRDSAMYRCASSSGHLSTDTQYFGPGTRLTVL.

The rearrangement uses TRBV9 and TRBJ2-3, with TRBD1 matching over 8 bases. The CDR3 has 16 amino acids. The germline V gene encodes CDR1 SGDLS and CDR2 YYNGEE. J gave up 1 base and V 0 bases, and 4 bases lay outside the gene matches. The CDR3 nucleotides are TGTGCCAGCAGCGTAGGGGACAGGTCCCGCACAGATACGCAGTATTTT. It is translated as CASSVGDRSRTDTQYF.

The CDR3 DNA is TGTGCCAGCAGCCAATCAGGGGGCCTAAATGAAAAACTGTTTTTT. Translation: CASSQSGGLNEKLFF. V gene TRBV3-1 (or the pseudogene TRBV3-2) combines with J gene TRBJ1-4; 8 bases map to TRBD1. J was trimmed by 5 bases and V by 2 bases; bases with no gene match: 4. Germline assignment: CDR1 LGHDT and CDR2 YNNKEL (reference sequence). This CDR3 contains 15 residues.